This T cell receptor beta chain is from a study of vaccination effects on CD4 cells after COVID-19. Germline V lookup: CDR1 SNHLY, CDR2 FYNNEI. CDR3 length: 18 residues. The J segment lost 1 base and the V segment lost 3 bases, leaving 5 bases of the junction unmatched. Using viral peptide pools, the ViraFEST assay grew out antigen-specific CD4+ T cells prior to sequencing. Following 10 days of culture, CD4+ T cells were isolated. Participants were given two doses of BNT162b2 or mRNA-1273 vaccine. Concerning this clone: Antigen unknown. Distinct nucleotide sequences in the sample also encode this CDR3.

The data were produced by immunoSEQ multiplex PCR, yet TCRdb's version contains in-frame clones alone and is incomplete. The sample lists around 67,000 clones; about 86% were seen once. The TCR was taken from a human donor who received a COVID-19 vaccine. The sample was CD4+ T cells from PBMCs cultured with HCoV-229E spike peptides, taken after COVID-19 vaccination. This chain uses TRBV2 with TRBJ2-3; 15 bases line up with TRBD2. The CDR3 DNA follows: TGTGCCAGCAGTGATGGACTAGCGGGGGGGCGAGGCACAGATACGCAGTATTTT. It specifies CASSDGLAGGRGTDTQYF.